Listed below are T cell receptor beta chains from one sample, sequenced in a study of OX40 agonist ivuxolimab in advanced cancers. The assay was immunoSEQ multiplex PCR, and TCRdb's table has in-frame clones only and misses some. The sample records about 49,000 clones, 85% being singletons. Material: CD4+ or CD8+ T cells sorted from blood, obtained in a trial of the OX40 agonist ivuxolimab. These receptor sequences come from an adult with an advanced solid tumor such as melanoma, head and neck, liver or kidney cancer. The CDR3 runs from the conserved cysteine through the conserved F or W. D genes are given only for firm matches. The size entry is marked missing in some rows and otherwise reads once, few, many or a size class.

TRBV27	TRBD1	TRBJ1-2	few	CASRTTGTNGYTF	TGTGCCAGCAGGACGACAGGGACAAATGGCTACACCTTC
TRBV15	-	TRBJ2-3	-	CATSRGRGTGTDTQYF	TGTGCCACCAGCAGAGGTAGGGGCACGGGCACAGATACGCAGTATTTT
TRBV11-2	-	TRBJ2-1	-	CASSLGAQDNEQFF	TGTGCCAGCAGCTTAGGAGCCCAGGACAATGAGCAGTTCTTC
TRBV4-2	-	TRBJ1-6	-	CASSQGGVETNSPLHF	TGTGCCAGCAGCCAAGGGGGGGTAGAAACCAATTCACCCCTCCACTTT
TRBV5-4	TRBD2	TRBJ2-5	-	CASSETWAGDQETQYF	TGTGCCAGCAGCGAAACCTGGGCGGGGGATCAAGAGACCCAGTACTTC
TRBV6-1	-	TRBJ1-1	-	CASSPRGNTEAFF	TGTGCCAGCAGCCCCAGAGGGAACACTGAAGCTTTCTTT
TRBV10-2	-	TRBJ1-5	few	CATGEVGQPQHF	TGCGCCACCGGGGAGGTAGGTCAGCCCCAGCATTTT
TRBV10-3	-	TRBJ1-2	-	CAISESGGYTF	TGTGCCATCAGTGAGTCGGGTGGCTACACCTTC
TRBV28	-	TRBJ1-5	-	CASSRDLGNQPQHF	TGTGCCAGCAGTAGGGATCTTGGCAATCAGCCCCAGCATTTT
TRBV5-8	-	TRBJ2-7	-	CASSLASGYEQYF	TGTGCCAGCAGCTTGGCCTCAGGATACGAGCAGTACTTC
TRBV15	-	TRBJ1-1	-	CATSREAGGEAFF	TGTGCCACCAGCAGAGAAGCCGGCGGTGAAGCTTTCTTT
TRBV9	TRBD2	TRBJ2-1	once	CASSVKAGQYNEQFF	TGTGCCAGCAGCGTAAAAGCGGGGCAATACAATGAGCAGTTCTTC
TRBV4-3	-	TRBJ1-3	-	CASSQDLWGTGNTIYF	TGCGCCAGCAGCCAAGATCTGTGGGGAACTGGAAACACCATATATTTT
TRBV6-4	-	TRBJ2-5	-	CASSGRETQYF	TGTGCCAGCAGTGGAAGGGAGACCCAGTACTTC
TRBV18	-	TRBJ1-4	-	CASSLRISPNEKLFF	TGTGCCAGCTCACTAAGAATTTCCCCGAATGAAAAACTGTTTTTT
TRBV6-6	-	TRBJ1-1	-	CASSYLGTEAFF	TGTGCCAGCAGTTACCTCGGCACTGAAGCTTTCTTT